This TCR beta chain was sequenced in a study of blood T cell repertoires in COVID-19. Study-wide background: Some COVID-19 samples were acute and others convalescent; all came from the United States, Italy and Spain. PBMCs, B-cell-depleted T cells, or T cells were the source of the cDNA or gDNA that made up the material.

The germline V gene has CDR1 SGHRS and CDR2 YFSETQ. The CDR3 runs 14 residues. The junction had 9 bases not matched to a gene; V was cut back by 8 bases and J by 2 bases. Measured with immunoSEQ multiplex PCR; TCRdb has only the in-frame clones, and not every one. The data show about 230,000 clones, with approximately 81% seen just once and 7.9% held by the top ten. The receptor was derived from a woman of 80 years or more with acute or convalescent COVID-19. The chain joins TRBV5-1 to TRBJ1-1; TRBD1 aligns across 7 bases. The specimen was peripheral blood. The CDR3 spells CASRTGQENTEAFF. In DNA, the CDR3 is TGCGCCAGTAGGACCGGACAGGAAAACACTGAAGCTTTCTTT.